The present entry profiles one T cell receptor beta chain with its context. There is no known antigen for this receptor. There are no base qualities to consult, and no much larger clone falls within one base. This sample stems from a study of CD8+ T cells in alopecia areata (dated by TCRdb to the late 2010s). At the level of the whole study: The treated patients, all with moderate-to-severe alopecia areata, were enrolled in an open-label pilot trial of oral tofacitinib given at 5 to 10 mg twice daily. immunoSEQ multiplex PCR using 35 Vbeta forward primers and 13 Jbeta reverse primers was used to amplify TCRbeta CDR3 regions. RNA was extracted with the PAXgene miRNA kit for fixed scalp, the miRNeasy kit for PBMCs, and the RNeasy kit for mouse skin. Biopsies were taken from tofacitinib-treated patients at baseline and at 4 and 24 weeks of treatment, and a later scalp biopsy was taken in several of the tofacitinib-treated patients. In both human patients and the C3H/HeJ mouse model, the study applied high-throughput TCRbeta sequencing to look at T cell clonal expansion in alopecia areata. On the human side, TCRbeta sequencing was run on scalp tissue and on sorted CD4+ and CD8+ peripheral blood T cells from healthy controls and from alopecia areata patients with either patchy or totalis/universalis disease. Patients received tofacitinib for 6 to 18 months and were then followed off drug for 6 months to check for delayed response and recurrence. Scalp clonality was compared among normal scalp (n=4), patchy alopecia areata scalp (n=8), and alopecia totalis/universalis scalp (n=8).

Sample time point, as interpreted from the label and publication: baseline before oral tofacitinib. From alopecia areata patients, peripheral blood was collected along with lesional scalp punch biopsies. PBMCs were separated by density centrifugation and stained for CD3, CD4 and CD8, after which CD4+ and CD8+ T cells were sorted on a FACSAria. Library generation was performed with the immunoSEQ multiplex PCR assay. To provide template for TCR sequencing, every sample had RNA extracted and reverse transcribed into cDNA. First-strand cDNA was synthesized with SuperScript III using a 2:1 mix of oligo-dT and random hexamers. A synthetic immune receptor repertoire was used to assess amplification bias, and residual bias was removed computationally. In the original analysis: Raw reads were preprocessed to remove errors, and CDR3 was defined according to IMGT conventions as the region from the conserved cysteine to phenylalanine. Clonality was calculated as 1 minus Shannon entropy normalized by log2 of the number of productive unique TCRs. Whether scalp clones were CD4 or CD8 was inferred by matching scalp TCRbeta sequences against CD4 and CD8 repertoires sorted from blood. The clones in this table, taken by TCRdb from immuneACCESS, are in-frame only. Not every clone is retained; where verified, under half of the shortfall comes from an unresolved V gene, and the cause of the rest is unknown. V and J calls and clone size are given by that table; D and trimming were obtained from the DNA. The sample has more than 200,000 clones on record, approximately 61% of them singletons. In total, the top ten clones hold more than 0.95% of the sample.

From the germline V gene, CDR1 is SQVTM and CDR2 is ANQGSEA. The CDR3 sequence holds 10 residues, the cysteine and phenylalanine included. Only the CDR3 DNA is retained, 30 bases long and in frame from the first base. Trimming at the junction amounts to 7 bases on V and 6 bases on J, and the germline ends lie 6 bases apart. Study-wide conclusions, independent of this receptor: Shared TCR sequences between patients were less evident than in mice, which may be partly attributable to HLA diversity in the patient population. Scalp TCR repertoire analysis is complicated because resident alphabeta T cells in normal human skin are also sequenced, whereas mouse skin is dominated by gammadelta T cells. Lesional scalp, especially in alopecia totalis/universalis, showed higher clonality and more expanded CD8+ clones than normal scalp, suggesting antigenic drive.

The TCR comes from a human donor with alopecia areata. The V gene is TRBV29-1 and the J gene is TRBJ1-4; a confident D gene designation cannot be given. The sequencing used CD4+ T cells sorted from blood, collected at week 0. In nucleotide form, the sequence is TGCAGCGCTGGAGATGAAAAACTGTTTTTT. Its product reads: CSAGDEKLFF.